This section outlines one T cell receptor beta chain sequence together with its context. The antigen is undetermined. The source of the sample is a study of T cell responses to AZD1222 COVID-19 vaccine. The study, taken as a whole, reports: The study reported that nearly half of spike-specific TCRs target unmutated variant regions.

CDR3 length equals 14 residues. The V and J ends lost 6 bases and 5 bases respectively, with 11 bases between them. Germline V gene sequence: CDR1 MNHEY, CDR2 SVGAGI. The table came from immunoSEQ multiplex PCR; TCRdb's copy has only in-frame clones and leaves some out. The table includes around 120,000 clones, approximately 80% detected once. The source of this sequence is an adult who received the AZD1222 COVID-19 vaccine. This specimen was peripheral blood, taken 28 days after the second AZD1222 dose. The genes are TRBV6-5 and TRBJ1-6; D is uncertain. For the CDR3, the DNA is TGTGCCAGCAGGCAGGTCAGAAATAATTCACCCCTCCACTTT. Its translation is CASRQVRNNSPLHF.